The 19 T cell receptor beta chains below come from one sample, sequenced in a study of T-cell reconstitution after alpha-beta-depleted transplantation in children listed by TCRdb under 2016. Libraries were made using PCR. Instrument on record: Illumina HiSeq 2500. To normalize quantification of the TCRbeta repertoire, the TCR libraries were built with molecular barcoding that relied on unique molecular identifiers. In-frame beta chains were kept once TCRdb had trimmed the public reads at Q25 with fastp and called clones with MiXCR. Each CDR3 protein appears once, grouped with its most common genes and DNA. The sample table lists just over 70,000 distinct CDR3 sequences, 6% to 8% of them with a count of one. The ten largest clonotypes hold around 2.6% of the sample. The material was PBMCs from the stem cell graft donor, obtained from the stem cell graft. The receptors here all came from a human donor who donated a stem cell graft to a child with acute lymphoblastic leukemia.

The genes are TRBV11-2 and TRBJ2-3; 13 nucleotides match TRBD2. V was clipped by 6 bases and J by 2 bases; unmatched bases: 2. The V gene's germline CDR1 is SGHAT and CDR2 FQNNGV. The CDR3 runs 15 residues. The CDR3, as DNA: TGTGCCAGCAGGACTAGCGGGAGGTTCACAGATACGCAGTATTTT. It codes for CASRTSGRFTDTQYF.

The chain recombines TRBV5-5 with TRBJ2-2, with D possibly matching TRBD1 (6 bases). Germline V gene sequence: CDR1 SGHKS, CDR2 YYEKEE (reference sequence). This CDR3 spans 16 amino acids. The V gene lost 2 bases and the J gene lost 0 bases, with 11 bases spanning the gap. CDR3 in amino acids: CASSLQGTSNTGELFF. CDR3 DNA sequence: TGTGCCAGCAGCTTACAAGGGACATCGAACACCGGGGAGCTGTTTTTT.

The table lists this clonotype with many counts. V is TRBV11-2 and J is TRBJ2-1, with D maybe TRBD2 (6 bases). The CDR3 consists of 14 residues. The germline gives CDR1 SGHAT, CDR2 FQNNGV. The V and J ends lost 5 bases and 8 bases respectively, with 16 bases between them. The CDR3 is CASSPWDSGDEQFF. The CDR3 DNA follows: TGTGCCAGCAGCCCTTGGGACTCCGGGGATGAGCAGTTCTTC.

At least ten counts were recorded for this clonotype. The CDR3 is CASSSKNQPQHF. DNA for the CDR3: TGTGCCAGCAGCTCAAAGAATCAGCCCCAGCATTTT. The chain couples TRBV7-9 to TRBJ1-5; D unresolved. The V and J ends lost 4 bases and 4 bases respectively, with 5 bases between them. The CDR3 loop spans 12 amino acids. Germline CDR1 reads SEHNR; CDR2 reads FQNEAQ (reference sequence). The entire variable domain, with the rest obtained from reference TRBV7-9 and TRBJ1-5, is as follows: DTGVSQNPRHKITKRGQNVTFRCDPISEHNRLYWYRQTLGQGPEFLTYFQNEAQLEKSRLLSDRFSAERPKGSFSTLEIQRTEQGDSAMYLCASSSKNQPQHFGDGTRLSIL.

In DNA, the CDR3 is TGTGCCAGCAGCTCGCGTCGGGGCAGCGTCTCTGGGGCCAACGTCCTGACTTTC. Protein: CASSSRRGSVSGANVLTF. The chain uses TRBV11-2 and TRBJ2-6; D assignment may be TRBD1 or TRBD2 (5 bases each). From germline, CDR1 is SGHAT and CDR2 FQNNGV. The CDR3 length is 18 residues. Between the trimmed V and J ends, which lost 4 bases and 0 bases, there was a span of 16 bases.

In regard to this clonotype: At one of its ends the junction is not consistent with the germline gene, which may arise from a read error. The genes are TRBV2 and TRBJ2-3; possibly TRBD1 or TRBD2 for D (6 bases each). The V gene's germline CDR1 is SNHLY and CDR2 FYNNEI. The CDR3 runs 15 residues. CDR3 in amino acids: CASSPQGTSTDKQYF. DNA for the CDR3: TGTGCCAGCAGTCCACAGGGTACTAGCACAGATAAGCAGTATTTT.

This clonotype has a handful of counts. This chain links TRBV11-2 with TRBJ2-1, with TRBD2 as a possible D gene (5 bases). Germline lookup yields CDR1 SGHAT and CDR2 FQNNGV. Deletions cut 4 bases from V and 6 bases from J, with 10 bases between. This CDR3 spans 13 amino acids. CDR3 in amino acids: CASSSGIFNEQFF. The CDR3 region has the DNA TGTGCCAGCAGCTCCGGGATTTTCAATGAGCAGTTCTTC.

This clonotype was counted between two and nine times. The rearrangement uses TRBV7-3 and TRBJ2-2; D gene unclear. There are 12 residues in the CDR3. In germline, CDR1 is SGHTA, CDR2 FQGTGA. V shed 3 bases and J shed 5 bases, with 4 bases lying between them. CDR3 loop: CASSFITGELFF. DNA for the CDR3: TGTGCCAGCAGCTTCATTACCGGGGAGCTGTTTTTT. The entire variable domain, with the rest obtained from reference TRBV7-3 and TRBJ2-2, is as follows: GAGVSQTPSNKVTEKGKYVELRCDPISGHTALYWYRQSLGQGPEFLIYFQGTGAADDSGLPNDRFFAVRPEGSVSTLKIQRTERGDSAVYLCASSFITGELFFGEGSRLTVL.

This clonotype showed up many times. This chain uses TRBV7-7 with TRBJ2-2; the D gene is possibly TRBD1 (5 bases). V lost 5 bases to trimming and J lost 1 base, with 14 bases between them. The germline V gene has CDR1 SSHAT and CDR2 FNYEAQ (reference sequence). The CDR3 consists of 16 residues. Here the CDR3 reads CASSLDISGNTGELFF. The CDR3 nucleotides read TGTGCCAGCAGCCTGGACATTTCTGGGAACACCGGGGAGCTGTTTTTT.

This clonotype was picked up a small number of times. V and J are TRBV2 and TRBJ2-7; possibly TRBD1 or TRBD2 for D (5 bases each). The CDR3 covers 13 residues. In germline, CDR1 is SNHLY, CDR2 FYNNEI. V was shortened by 1 base and J by 5 bases, with 9 bases between the two germline ends. The CDR3 bases are TGTGCCAGCAGTGAAGAGAGAGGGGACGAGCAGTACTTC. It is translated as CASSEERGDEQYF.

The chain is built from TRBV18 and TRBJ1-1, with D uncertain. The length of the CDR3 is 16 residues. With 6 bases removed from V and 0 bases from J, the gap between germline ends came to 17 bases. Germline loops: CDR1 KGHSH, CDR2 LQKENI. CDR3 nucleotide sequence: TGTGCCAGCTCCCCCCGCGAGAGGGAAATGAACACTGAAGCTTTCTTT. Its protein product is CASSPREREMNTEAFF.

This clonotype appeared many times. The chain combines TRBV27 with TRBJ1-4; 8 bases line up with TRBD1. Germline CDR1 reads MNHEY; CDR2 reads SMNVEV (reference sequence). The junction had 13 bases not matched to a gene; V was cut back by 6 bases and J by 1 base. The CDR3 consists of 18 residues. CDR3 DNA: TGTGCCAGCAGGAGAGGGACAGGCGGCCTGGAAACTAATGAAAAACTGTTTTTT. Its protein product is CASRRGTGGLETNEKLFF.

Ten or more counts support this clonotype. The V call is TRBV29-1, the J call TRBJ1-2, with D tentatively TRBD1 (6 bases). CDR1 is SQVTM, CDR2 ANQGSEA, per germline. This CDR3 contains 13 residues. Trimming removed 6 bases at V and 0 bases at J, with 11 bases between. The CDR3 reads CSVAGVSNYGYTF. In DNA form, the CDR3 reads TGCAGCGTCGCAGGGGTGTCTAACTATGGCTACACCTTC.

In this sample, this clonotype turned up many times. The chain links TRBV11-2 to TRBJ2-5, with D uncertain. Trimming stripped 6 bases from V and 0 bases from J, with 20 bases between. Germline V gene lookup returns CDR1 SGHAT and CDR2 FQNNGV. The CDR3 consists of 17 residues. CDR3 bases: TGTGCCAGCAGTCCTGGACGGGTTTCCCTGTACCAAGAGACCCAGTACTTC. It codes for CASSPGRVSLYQETQYF.

The sample holds many counts of this clonotype. V and J are TRBV5-6 and TRBJ1-5; weak D call: TRBD1 (5 bases). The CDR3 length is 15 residues. Germline V CDR1 and CDR2: SGHDT, YYEEEE. Trimming took off 2 bases at V and 5 bases at J, with 14 bases between the two ends. The CDR3, as DNA: TGTGCCAGCAGCTTTTCAGGGTGGGAGTATCAGCCCCAGCATTTT. It is translated as CASSFSGWEYQPQHF.

This clonotype was seen only once. A much more abundant neighbour one base away suggests this may be a read error. This chain uses TRBV7-9 with TRBJ2-2; tentatively, D is TRBD2 (5 bases). CDR3 length equals 17 residues. The germline V gene encodes CDR1 SEHNR and CDR2 FQNEAQ (reference sequence). DNA for the CDR3: TGTGCCAGCAGCTTGGCGCTTTCCTCGAGTGGAGCCGGGGAGCTGCTTTTT. It codes for CASSLALSSSGAGELLF.

This clonotype appeared a few times. This chain links TRBV7-6 with TRBJ2-7; D remains ambiguous. The germline CDR1 and CDR2 sequences are SGHVS and FNYEAQ. The CDR3 runs 13 residues. Trimming took off 5 bases at V and 4 bases at J, with 12 bases between the two ends. The CDR3 nucleotides read TGTGCCAGCAGCCCCGACCTTAAGTACGAGCAGTACTTC. Translation: CASSPDLKYEQYF.

This clonotype was observed many times. This chain links TRBV4-2 with TRBJ2-7; the match to TRBD1 covers 10 bases. This CDR3 has 16 residues. The V and J ends lost 2 bases and 7 bases, in that order; junction bases with no gene match: 11. Germline-derived CDR1 and CDR2 are LGHNA and YNFKEQ. The CDR3 loop reads CASSQTSGTGAREQYF. The CDR3 region has the DNA TGTGCCAGCAGCCAAACTTCCGGGACAGGGGCAAGGGAGCAGTACTTC.

This clonotype occurred many times. The chain uses TRBV5-5 and TRBJ1-5, with D maybe TRBD1 (6 bases). The germline V and J ends were trimmed by 0 bases and 5 bases, with 12 bases remaining between them. Germline assignment: CDR1 SGHKS and CDR2 YYEKEE (reference sequence). This CDR3 has 15 residues. CDR3 region: CASSLDWGADQPQHF. The CDR3 nucleotides read TGTGCCAGCAGCTTGGACTGGGGGGCAGATCAGCCCCAGCATTTT.